These 4 T cell receptor beta chains came from one sample sequenced in a study of blood T cell repertoires in COVID-19. TCRdb keeps only in-frame clones here, not all; method: immunoSEQ multiplex PCR. In the table there are 100,000 to 150,000 clones, around 87% of which are singletons. Input material: peripheral blood. The receptors shown here come from an older woman with COVID-19, enrolled during active disease.

The V gene is TRBV6-6, the J gene TRBJ2-7; TRBD2 matches 13 bases. There are 15 residues in the CDR3. The V gene's germline CDR1 is MNHNY and CDR2 SVGAGI (reference sequence). Unmatched junction bases numbered 3, after V lost 6 bases and J lost 1 base. Here the CDR3 DNA reads TGTGCCAGCAGAACGACTAGCGGGGGGTCCTACGAGCAGTACTTC. This encodes CASRTTSGGSYEQYF.

V is TRBV6-5 and J is TRBJ1-6, with D perhaps TRBD1 (6 bases). Per germline, CDR1 MNHEY and CDR2 SVGAGI. This CDR3 has 16 amino acids. The V end was cut by 4 bases, the J end by 7 bases, with 17 bases between. CDR3 nucleotides: TGTGCCAGCAGTTCCCCGACAGGTAGCCTCAATTCACCCCTCCACTTT. It codes for CASSSPTGSLNSPLHF.

The rearrangement uses TRBV5-4 and TRBJ2-3, with D possibly being TRBD2 (5 bases). The CDR3 loop spans 16 amino acids. Trimming pared 1 base from V and 6 bases from J, leaving 18 bases between. Germline V gives CDR1 SGHNT, CDR2 YYREEE (reference sequence). For the CDR3, the DNA is TGTGCCAGCAGCTTGAGTTTGGAAGGTAGAGGGGATACGCAGTATTTT. It codes for CASSLSLEGRGDTQYF. Combining the CDR3 with reference TRBV5-4 and TRBJ2-3 gives the whole variable domain ETGVTQSPTHLIKTRGQQVTLRCSSQSGHNTVSWYQQALGQGPQFIFQYYREEENGRGNFPPRFSGLQFPNYSSELNVNALELDDSALYLCASSLSLEGRGDTQYFGPGTRLTVL.

This chain joins TRBV18 and TRBJ1-1, with D tentatively TRBD1 (6 bases). CDR1 and CDR2 (germline): KGHSH, LQKENI. The CDR3 runs 16 residues. The ends were cut back, 1 base at V and 7 bases at J, with 19 bases in the middle. Written as DNA, the CDR3 is TGTGCCAGCTCACCACGATATACCACAGGGTCTAATGAAGCTTTCTTT. It is translated as CASSPRYTTGSNEAFF. Drawing the rest from reference TRBV18 and TRBJ1-1, the complete variable domain is NAGVMQNPRHLVRRRGQEARLRCSPMKGHSHVYWYRQLPEEGLKFMVYLQKENIIDESGMPKERFSAEFPKEGPSILRIQQVVRGDSAAYFCASSPRYTTGSNEAFFGQGTRLTVV.